A single sample is the source of the 10 T cell receptor beta chains below, sequenced in a study of T cell responses to AZD1222 COVID-19 vaccine. Clones were sequenced by immunoSEQ multiplex PCR, and TCRdb holds only the in-frame ones, with some missing. The sample carries some 150,000 clones, about 85% recorded once. The sequences come from peripheral blood, collected after recovery from COVID-19. The source is an adult who had recovered from COVID-19.

This clone turned up a few times. CDR3 protein: CASSRLGQGITEAFF. DNA for the CDR3: TGTGCCAGCAGCCGATTGGGACAGGGTATCACTGAAGCTTTCTTT. V gene TRBV11-2 combines with J gene TRBJ1-1; 9 bases are a match to TRBD1. This CDR3 region has 15 residues. CDR1 is SGHAT and CDR2 is FQNNGV in the germline V gene. V dropped 5 bases and J dropped 4; count of bases not matched to a gene: 8. Full variable domain (remainder filled in from reference TRBV11-2 and TRBJ1-1): EAGVAQSPRYKIIEKRQSVAFWCNPISGHATLYWYQQILGQGPKLLIQFQNNGVVDDSQLPKDRFSAERLKGVDSTLKIQPAKLEDSAVYLCASSRLGQGITEAFFGQGTRLTVV.

This chain joins TRBV29-1 and TRBJ2-1; a possible D gene is TRBD1 (6 bases). Between the trimmed V and J ends, which lost 4 bases and 7 bases, there was a span of 14 bases. There are 13 residues in the CDR3. Germline V lookup: CDR1 SQVTM, CDR2 ANQGSEA. CDR3 sequence: CSVGGTRSNEQFF. The CDR3 DNA follows: TGCAGCGTTGGAGGGACAAGGAGTAATGAGCAGTTCTTC.

The rearrangement links TRBV10-1 to TRBJ2-1; 14 nucleotides agree with TRBD2. This CDR3 has 16 amino acids. V was clipped by 4 bases and J by 9 bases; unmatched bases: 8. CDR1 and CDR2 (germline): WNHNN, SYGVQD (reference sequence). CDR3 DNA: TGCGCCAGCAGTGGGGGACTAGCGGGAGAATACGCTGAGCAGTTCTTC. Protein product: CASSGGLAGEYAEQFF.

The V call is TRBV7-2, the J call TRBJ2-2; D may correspond to TRBD1 or TRBD2 (5 bases each). The germline gives CDR1 SGHTA, CDR2 FQGNSA. The V end lost 1 base, the J end lost 4 bases, and 16 bases lay between the germline ends. This CDR3 contains 17 residues. CDR3 sequence reads: CASSLVRAAGTTGELFF. CDR3 nucleotide sequence: TGTGCCAGCAGCTTAGTGAGGGCGGCAGGGACCACCGGGGAGCTGTTTTTT.

This chain uses TRBV7-9 with TRBJ2-1, with D possibly TRBD1 on 7 matching bases. The length of the CDR3 is 13 residues. Trimming pared 5 bases from V and 9 bases from J, leaving 14 bases between. Germline V gene data show CDR1 as SEHNR and CDR2 as FQNEAQ (reference sequence). CDR3 sequence reads: CASSQNRGGEQFF. DNA of the CDR3: TGTGCCAGCAGCCAAAACAGGGGAGGTGAGCAGTTCTTC.

V gene TRBV28 combines with J gene TRBJ1-1; D is uncertain. Trimming pared 5 bases from V and 1 base from J, leaving 8 bases between. CDR3 size: 13 residues. CDR1 and CDR2 from the germline V gene are MDHEN and SYDVKM. Here the CDR3 reads CASSPTGNTEAFF. The CDR3, as DNA: TGTGCCAGCAGTCCGACGGGGAACACTGAAGCTTTCTTT.

The chain joins TRBV5-1 to TRBJ2-7; D is uncertain. Germline V gene lookup returns CDR1 SGHRS and CDR2 YFSETQ. The V and J ends lost 1 base and 1 base respectively, with 3 bases between them. CDR3 length: 12 amino acids. This CDR3 reads CASSLPSYEQYF. The CDR3 coding sequence is TGCGCCAGCAGCTTGCCTTCCTACGAGCAGTACTTC. The whole variable domain, filled in from reference TRBV5-1 and TRBJ2-7, reads KAGVTQTPRYLIKTRGQQVTLSCSPISGHRSVSWYQQTPGQGLQFLFEYFSETQRNKGNFPGRFSGRQFSNSRSEMNVSTLELGDSALYLCASSLPSYEQYFGPGTRLTVT.

This chain uses TRBV13 with TRBJ1-1; D uncertain. The ends were cut back, 5 bases at V and 4 bases at J, with 20 bases in the middle. The germline gives CDR1 PRHDT, CDR2 FYEKMQ (reference sequence). The CDR3 totals 16 residues. CDR3 DNA sequence: TGTGCCAGCAGCAAAGCTTCAACTTTGGCGGTCACTGAAGCTTTCTTT. It is translated as CASSKASTLAVTEAFF.

CDR3 loop: CASSIQGINQPQHF. DNA for the CDR3: TGTGCCAGTAGTATACAGGGGATTAATCAGCCCCAGCATTTT. The gene calls are TRBV19 and TRBJ1-5, with D possibly matching TRBD1 (6 bases). Trimming took 2 bases from V and 4 from J, leaving 9 bases between them. The CDR3 has 14 amino acids. The germline V gene has CDR1 LNHDA and CDR2 SQIVND (reference sequence).

This rearrangement joins TRBV27 to TRBJ2-7; 8 positions match TRBD2. V trimming: 5 bases; J trimming: 2 bases; junction bases outside the gene matches: 5. Germline values: CDR1 MNHEY, CDR2 SMNVEV (reference sequence). The CDR3 runs 14 residues. The CDR3 spells CASSPPGLAYEQYF. The CDR3 DNA follows: TGTGCCAGCAGTCCCCCGGGACTAGCCTACGAGCAGTACTTC.